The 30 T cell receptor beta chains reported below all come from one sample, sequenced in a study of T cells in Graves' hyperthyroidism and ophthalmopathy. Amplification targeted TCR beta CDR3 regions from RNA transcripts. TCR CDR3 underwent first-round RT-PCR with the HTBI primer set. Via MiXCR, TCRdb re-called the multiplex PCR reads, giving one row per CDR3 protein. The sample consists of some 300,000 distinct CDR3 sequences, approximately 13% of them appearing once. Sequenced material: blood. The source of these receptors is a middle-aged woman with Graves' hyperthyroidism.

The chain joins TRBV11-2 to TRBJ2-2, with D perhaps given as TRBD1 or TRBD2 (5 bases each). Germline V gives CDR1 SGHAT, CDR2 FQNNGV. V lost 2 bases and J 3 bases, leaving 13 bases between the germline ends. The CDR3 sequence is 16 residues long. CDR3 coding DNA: TGTGCCAGCAGCTTATCGGGGCGCCGGGACACCGGGGAGCTGTTTTTT. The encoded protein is CASSLSGRRDTGELFF.

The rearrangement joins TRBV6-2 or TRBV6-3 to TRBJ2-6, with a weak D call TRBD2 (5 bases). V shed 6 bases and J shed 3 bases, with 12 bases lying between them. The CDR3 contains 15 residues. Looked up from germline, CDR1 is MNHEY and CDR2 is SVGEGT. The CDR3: CASSEGSFGANVLTF. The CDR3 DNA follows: TGTGCCAGCAGCGAGGGATCTTTTGGGGCCAACGTCCTGACTTTC.

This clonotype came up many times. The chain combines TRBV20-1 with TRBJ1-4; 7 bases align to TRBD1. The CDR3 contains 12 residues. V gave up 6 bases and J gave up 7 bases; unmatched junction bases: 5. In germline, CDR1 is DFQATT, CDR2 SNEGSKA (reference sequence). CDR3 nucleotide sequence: TGCAGTGCCCTTGGACAGGCTGAAAAACTGTTTTTT. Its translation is CSALGQAEKLFF.

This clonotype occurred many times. This CDR3 is CASSPLSAGELFF. The CDR3 nucleotides are TGTGCCAGCAGTCCCCTATCGGCCGGGGAGCTGTTTTTT. This chain joins TRBV28 and TRBJ2-2, with D unresolved. In germline, CDR1 is MDHEN, CDR2 SYDVKM. CDR3 size: 13 residues. Trimming pared 5 bases from V and 6 bases from J, leaving 10 bases between.

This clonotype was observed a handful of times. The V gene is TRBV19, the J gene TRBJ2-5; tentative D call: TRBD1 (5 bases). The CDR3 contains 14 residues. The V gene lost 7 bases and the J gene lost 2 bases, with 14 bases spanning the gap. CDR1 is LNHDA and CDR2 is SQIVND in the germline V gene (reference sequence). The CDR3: CASNKGLRQETQYF. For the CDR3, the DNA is TGTGCCAGTAATAAGGGGTTACGGCAAGAGACCCAGTACTTC.

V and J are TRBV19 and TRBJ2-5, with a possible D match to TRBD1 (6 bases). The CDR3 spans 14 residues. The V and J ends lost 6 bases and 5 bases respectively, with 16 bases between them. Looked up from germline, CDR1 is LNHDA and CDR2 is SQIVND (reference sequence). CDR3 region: CASSPTGIRETQYF. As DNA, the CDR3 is TGTGCCAGTAGCCCTACAGGGATAAGGGAGACCCAGTACTTC.

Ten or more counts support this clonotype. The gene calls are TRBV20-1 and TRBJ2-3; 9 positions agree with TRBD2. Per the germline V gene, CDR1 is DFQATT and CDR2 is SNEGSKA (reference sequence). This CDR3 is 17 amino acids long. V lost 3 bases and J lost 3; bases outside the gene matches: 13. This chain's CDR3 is CSASVAGGSVGTDTQYF. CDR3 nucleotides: TGCAGTGCTAGTGTCGCGGGAGGGTCCGTCGGAACAGATACGCAGTATTTT.

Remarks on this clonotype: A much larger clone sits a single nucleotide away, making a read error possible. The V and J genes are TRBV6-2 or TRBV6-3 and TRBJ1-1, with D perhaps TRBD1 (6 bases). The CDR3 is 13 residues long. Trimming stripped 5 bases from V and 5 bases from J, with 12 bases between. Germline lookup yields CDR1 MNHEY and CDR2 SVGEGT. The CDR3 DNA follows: TGTGCCAGCAGTGGACGGGGGGCGACTGAAGCTTTCTTT. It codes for CASSGRGATEAFF.

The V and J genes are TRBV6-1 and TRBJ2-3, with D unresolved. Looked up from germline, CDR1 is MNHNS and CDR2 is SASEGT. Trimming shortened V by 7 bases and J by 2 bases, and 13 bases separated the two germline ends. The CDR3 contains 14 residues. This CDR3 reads CASTPSTVTDTQYF. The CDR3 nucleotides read TGTGCCAGCACTCCTTCGACGGTCACAGATACGCAGTATTTT.

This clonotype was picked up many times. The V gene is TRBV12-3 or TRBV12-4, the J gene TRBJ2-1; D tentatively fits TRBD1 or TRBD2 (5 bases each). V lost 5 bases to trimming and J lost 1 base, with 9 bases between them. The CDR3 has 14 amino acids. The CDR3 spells CASSGTGSYNEQFF. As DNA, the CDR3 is TGTGCCAGCAGTGGGACGGGATCCTACAATGAGCAGTTCTTC.

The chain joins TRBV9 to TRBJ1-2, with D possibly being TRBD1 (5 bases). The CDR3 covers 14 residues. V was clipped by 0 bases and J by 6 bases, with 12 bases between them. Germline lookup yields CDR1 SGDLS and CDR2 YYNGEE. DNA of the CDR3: TGTGCCAGCAGCGTAGCCGGTGAGGGACATGGCTACACCTTC. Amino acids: CASSVAGEGHGYTF.

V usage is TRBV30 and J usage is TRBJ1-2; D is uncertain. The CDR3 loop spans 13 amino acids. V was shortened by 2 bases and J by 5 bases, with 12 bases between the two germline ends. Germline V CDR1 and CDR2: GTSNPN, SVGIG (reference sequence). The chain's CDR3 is CAWSFRTDYGYTF. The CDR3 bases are TGTGCCTGGAGTTTCAGGACGGATTATGGCTACACCTTC. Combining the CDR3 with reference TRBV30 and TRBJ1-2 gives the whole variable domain SQTIHQWPATLVQPVGSPLSLECTVEGTSNPNLYWYRQAAGRGLQLLFYSVGIGQISSEVPQNLSASRPQDRQFILSSKKLLLSDSGFYLCAWSFRTDYGYTFGSGTRLTVV.

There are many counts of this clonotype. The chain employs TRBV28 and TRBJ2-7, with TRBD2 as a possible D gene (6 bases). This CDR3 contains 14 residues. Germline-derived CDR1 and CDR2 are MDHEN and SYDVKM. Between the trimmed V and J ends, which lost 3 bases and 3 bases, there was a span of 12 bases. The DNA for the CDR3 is TGTGCCAGCAGTTTCGGAGGGAATGTCTACGAGCAGTACTTC. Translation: CASSFGGNVYEQYF.

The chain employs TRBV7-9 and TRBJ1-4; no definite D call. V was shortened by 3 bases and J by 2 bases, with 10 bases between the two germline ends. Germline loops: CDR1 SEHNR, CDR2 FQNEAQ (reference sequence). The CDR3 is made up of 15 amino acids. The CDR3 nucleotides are TGTGCCAGCAGCTTGAGCGTAGTGACTAATGAAAAACTGTTTTTT. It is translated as CASSLSVVTNEKLFF.

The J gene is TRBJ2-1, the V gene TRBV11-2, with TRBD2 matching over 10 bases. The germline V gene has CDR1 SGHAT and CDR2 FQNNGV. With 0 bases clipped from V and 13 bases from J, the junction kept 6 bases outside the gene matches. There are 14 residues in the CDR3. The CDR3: CASSLEGTSVEQFF. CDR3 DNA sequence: TGTGCCAGCAGCTTAGAAGGGACTAGCGTAGAACAGTTCTTC.

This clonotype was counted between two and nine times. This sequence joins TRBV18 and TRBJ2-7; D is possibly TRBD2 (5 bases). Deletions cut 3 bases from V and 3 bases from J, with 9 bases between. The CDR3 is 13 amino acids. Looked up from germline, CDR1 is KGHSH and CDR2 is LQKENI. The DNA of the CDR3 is TGTGCCAGCTCACCTAGCGCGAGCTACGAGCAGTACTTC. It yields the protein CASSPSASYEQYF.

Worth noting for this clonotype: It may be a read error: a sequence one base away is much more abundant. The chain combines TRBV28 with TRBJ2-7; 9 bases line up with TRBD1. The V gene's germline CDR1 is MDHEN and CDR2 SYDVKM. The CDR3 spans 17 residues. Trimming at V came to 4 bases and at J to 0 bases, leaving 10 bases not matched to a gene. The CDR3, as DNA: TGTGCCAGCAGTTCTGACTCCGGACAGGGGAGCTCCTACGAGCAGTACTTC. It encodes CASSSDSGQGSSYEQYF.

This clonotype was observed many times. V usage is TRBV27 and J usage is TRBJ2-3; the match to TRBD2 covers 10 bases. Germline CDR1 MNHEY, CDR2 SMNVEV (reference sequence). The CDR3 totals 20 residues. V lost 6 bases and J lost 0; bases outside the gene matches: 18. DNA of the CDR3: TGTGCCAGCAGGCGTAGCGGGAGGAAAGGAGGTCTCGCTAGCACAGATACGCAGTATTTT. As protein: CASRRSGRKGGLASTDTQYF.

The CDR3 sequence is CATSRAPRDSSHPLHF. In nucleotides, the CDR3 is TGTGCCACCAGCAGAGCCCCCAGGGACAGCTCTCATCCCCTCCACTTT. The chain has TRBV15 and TRBJ1-6, with TRBD1 identical over 7 bases. This CDR3 has 16 amino acids. Germline lookup yields CDR1 LNHNV and CDR2 YYDKDF (reference sequence). The ends lost 1 base at V and 13 bases at J; junction bases unmatched: 13.

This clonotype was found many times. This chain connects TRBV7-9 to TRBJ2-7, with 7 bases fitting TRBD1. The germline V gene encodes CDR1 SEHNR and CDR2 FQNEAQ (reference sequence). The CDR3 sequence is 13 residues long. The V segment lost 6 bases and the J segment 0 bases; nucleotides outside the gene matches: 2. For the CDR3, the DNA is TGTGCCAGCAGTAGGGACAGCTCCTACGAGCAGTACTTC. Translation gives CASSRDSSYEQYF.

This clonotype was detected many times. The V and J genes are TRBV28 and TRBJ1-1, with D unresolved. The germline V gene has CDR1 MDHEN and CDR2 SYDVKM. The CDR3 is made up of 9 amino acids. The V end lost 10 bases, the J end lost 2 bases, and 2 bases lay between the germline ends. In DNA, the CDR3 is TGTGCCACCAACACTGAAGCTTTCTTT. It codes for CATNTEAFF. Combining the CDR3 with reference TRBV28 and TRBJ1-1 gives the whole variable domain DVKVTQSSRYLVKRTGEKVFLECVQDMDHENMFWYRQDPGLGLRLIYFSYDVKMKEKGDIPEGYSVSREKKERFSLILESASTNQTSMYLCATNTEAFFGQGTRLTVV.

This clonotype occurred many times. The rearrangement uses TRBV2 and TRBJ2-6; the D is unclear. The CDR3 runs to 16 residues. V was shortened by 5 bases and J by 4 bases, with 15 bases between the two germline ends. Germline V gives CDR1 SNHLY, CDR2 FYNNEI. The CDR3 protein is CASSSMEVLGANVLTF. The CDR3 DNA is TGTGCCAGCAGTTCAATGGAAGTACTCGGGGCCAACGTCCTGACTTTC.

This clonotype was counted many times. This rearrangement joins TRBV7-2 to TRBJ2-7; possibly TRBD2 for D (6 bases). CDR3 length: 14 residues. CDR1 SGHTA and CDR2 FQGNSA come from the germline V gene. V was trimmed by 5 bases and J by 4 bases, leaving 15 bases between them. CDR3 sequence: CASSPRDSRYEQYF. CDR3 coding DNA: TGTGCCAGCAGCCCGAGGGACTCCAGGTACGAGCAGTACTTC.

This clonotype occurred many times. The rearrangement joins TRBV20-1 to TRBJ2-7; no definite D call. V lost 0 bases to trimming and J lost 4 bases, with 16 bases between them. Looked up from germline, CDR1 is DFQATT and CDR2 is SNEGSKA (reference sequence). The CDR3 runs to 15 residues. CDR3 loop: CSARDRRALTYEQYF. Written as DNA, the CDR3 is TGCAGTGCTAGAGACCGACGAGCCCTTACATACGAGCAGTACTTC.

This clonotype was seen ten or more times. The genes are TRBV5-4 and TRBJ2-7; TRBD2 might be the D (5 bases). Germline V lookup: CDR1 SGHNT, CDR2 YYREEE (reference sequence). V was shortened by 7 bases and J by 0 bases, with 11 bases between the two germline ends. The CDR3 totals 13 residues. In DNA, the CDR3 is TGTGCCAGCGGCCAGGACTTCTCCTACGAGCAGTACTTC. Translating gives CASGQDFSYEQYF.

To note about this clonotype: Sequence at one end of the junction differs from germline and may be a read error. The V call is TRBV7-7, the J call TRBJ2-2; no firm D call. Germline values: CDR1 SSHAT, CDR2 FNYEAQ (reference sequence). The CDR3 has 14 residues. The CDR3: CASSLEGGTGELFF. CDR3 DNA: TGTGCTAGCAGCTTAGAAGGCGGAACCGGGGAGCTGTTTTTT.

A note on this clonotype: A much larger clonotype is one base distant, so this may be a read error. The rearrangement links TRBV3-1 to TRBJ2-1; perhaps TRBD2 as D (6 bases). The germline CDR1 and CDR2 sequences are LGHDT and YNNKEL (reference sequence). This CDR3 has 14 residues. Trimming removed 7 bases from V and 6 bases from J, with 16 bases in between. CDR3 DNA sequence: TGTGCCAGCAACCTGGAGGGCCTTGGCAATGAGCAGTTCTTC. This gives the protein CASNLEGLGNEQFF.

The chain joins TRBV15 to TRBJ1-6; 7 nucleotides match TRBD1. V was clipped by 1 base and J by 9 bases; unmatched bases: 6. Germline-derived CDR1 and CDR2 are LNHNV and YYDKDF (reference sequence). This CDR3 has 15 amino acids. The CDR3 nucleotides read TGTGCCACCAGCAGAGCGGGGACAGTAATTTCACCCCTCCACTTT. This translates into CATSRAGTVISPLHF. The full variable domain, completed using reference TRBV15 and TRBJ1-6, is DAMVIQNPRYQVTQFGKPVTLSCSQTLNHNVMYWYQQKSSQAPKLLFHYYDKDFNNEADTPDNFQSRRPNTSFCFLDIRSPGLGDTAMYLCATSRAGTVISPLHFGNGTRLTVT.

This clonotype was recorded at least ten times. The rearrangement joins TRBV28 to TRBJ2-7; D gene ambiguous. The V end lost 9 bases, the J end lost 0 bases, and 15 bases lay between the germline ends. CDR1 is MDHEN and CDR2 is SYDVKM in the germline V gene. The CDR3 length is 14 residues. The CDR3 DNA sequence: TGTGCCAGTAGAAAAGAACAGCACTCCTACGAGCAGTACTTC. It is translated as CASRKEQHSYEQYF. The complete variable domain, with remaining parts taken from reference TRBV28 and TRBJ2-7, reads DVKVTQSSRYLVKRTGEKVFLECVQDMDHENMFWYRQDPGLGLRLIYFSYDVKMKEKGDIPEGYSVSREKKERFSLILESASTNQTSMYLCASRKEQHSYEQYFGPGTRLTVT.

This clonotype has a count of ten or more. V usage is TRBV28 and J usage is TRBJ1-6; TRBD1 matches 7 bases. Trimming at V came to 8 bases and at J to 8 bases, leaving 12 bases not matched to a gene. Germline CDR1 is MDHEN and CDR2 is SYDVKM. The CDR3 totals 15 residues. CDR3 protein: CASLRGGGVDSPLHF. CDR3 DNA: TGTGCCAGCCTCAGGGGAGGGGGCGTTGATTCACCCCTCCACTTT.